This entry describes one T cell receptor (beta chain). Which antigen it targets is not known. Base qualities were left out, and no much larger clone turns up one base away. These data originate in a study of a mutant IDH1 vaccine in newly diagnosed glioma (dated by TCRdb to the early 2020s). For the wider study: Patients received eight vaccinations in weeks 1, 3, 5, 7, 11, 15, 19 and 23, corresponding to visits V03 through V10. Vaccination started 4-6 weeks after radiotherapy alone, or was given together with temozolomide cycles in the groups whose treatment included chemotherapy. The approximately 32 treated patients were roughly 62% male and about 40% female, with a mean age of around 40 years. Prior to enrollment, standard therapy consisting of radiotherapy alone, temozolomide alone, or radiochemotherapy with temozolomide had been administered to patients, with the combination being received by most patients. Peripheral blood samples were drawn at six visits, namely V03 (baseline), V05, V07, V10, V12 and V13. For exploratory analyses, longitudinal TCRB deep sequencing was carried out in roughly 25 treated patients wherever samples were available. Points the paper makes about the study in general: Pseudoprogression seemed to be unrelated to changes in the top peripheral T cell clonotypes found by TCRB sequencing. It was noted by the authors that analyses of patient blood samples could not be reproduced owing to sample limitations. Selection of PBMC samples for TCRB deep sequencing was based on availability. Vaccine-induced immune responses across multiple MHC alleles were detected in 93.3% of patients.

Based on the germline V gene (reference sequence), the CDR1 and CDR2 sequences are GTSNPN and SVGIG. Reading from cysteine to phenylalanine, the CDR3 counts 11 amino acids. Just CDR3 DNA is preserved here, 33 bases in frame from base 1. Relative to germline, V is 4 bases shorter and J is 8 bases shorter, with 11 bases between their ends. What the time point label conveys for this sample: week 11, during vaccination. A 20-mer mutant IDH1 peptide at 300 micrograms in Montanide made up each vaccine dose, which was injected subcutaneously together with topical imiquimod. Donors had newly diagnosed WHO grade 3 or 4 IDH1-mutant astrocytomas with loss of nuclear ATRX. The samples were drawn from NOA16, a multicentre, single-arm, open-label phase I trial in Germany that tested a mutant IDH1 peptide vaccine in humans for the first time. Genomic DNA for TCRB sequencing was extracted from EDTA blood using the DNeasy Blood and Tissue Kit.

The method was the immunoSEQ multiplex PCR assay. Rearranged TCR beta chain sequences were amplified with the hsTCRB Kit following the manufacturer's protocol. TCRB libraries were sequenced on an Illumina MiSeq. Turning to the authors' computational methods: The proprietary platform of the kit vendor was used for demultiplexing, trimming and gene mapping. TCRdb took over this immuneACCESS table, retaining in-frame rearrangements with V and J assigned. Such tables are incomplete; in checked studies, under half of the missing clones stem from an unresolved V gene, and the remainder is unexplained. V and J calls and clone size come straight from that table; D and trimming were deduced from the DNA. This sample is represented by roughly 57,000 clones; roughly 90% of them were singletons. The ten largest account for around 1.9% of the sample.

This TCR was sampled from a man aged 35-49 years with glioma. The material was PBMCs, obtained from a glioma patient whose treatment included an IDH1 peptide vaccine. This chain is built from TRBV30 and TRBJ1-2; no D gene call is confident. This receptor has the CDR3 CAWTALWGYTF. The DNA is TGTGCCTGGACTGCGCTTTGGGGCTACACCTTC.